Sequencing of this T cell receptor beta chain was carried out in a study of vaccination and CD4 T cells after COVID-19 (dated by TCRdb to 2022 to 2024). Looking at the study overall: SARS-CoV-2 positivity had been established in the convalescent patients by nasal swab PCR, and mild disease was recorded in several of these patients and severe disease in one. Overlapping spike peptide pools from SARS-CoV-2 and from the common cold coronaviruses HCoV-NL63, HCoV-OC43 and HCoV-229E were used as culture stimuli. As controls, cultures received a CEFX viral epitope pool (the positive control), an HIV-1 Nef peptide pool (the negative control), or no peptide at all. The spike-specific CD4+ TCR repertoire was compared before and after mRNA vaccination in nine to ten COVID-19 convalescent patients and several infection-naive healthy vaccine recipients. Post-COVID blood samples from convalescent patients were collected a median of around 100 days after diagnosis, with a range of 35 to 161 days. Post-vaccine blood samples were taken a median of about 77 days after the second vaccine dose, with a range of roughly 13 to 250 days. Each participant got two doses of either the Pfizer-BioNTech BNT162b2 vaccine (n=8) or the Moderna mRNA-1273 vaccine (n=2). The convalescent cohort comprised six males and four females, including two Hispanic individuals, seven Caucasians, two Asians and one multiracial person. On the study overall, not on this receptor specifically: In convalescent patients, a median approximately 83% of post-vaccine SARS-CoV-2-reactive clones were detected only after vaccination, and vaccine-specific priming was suggested by this finding. In convalescent patients, nearly all vaccine-specific clones (304 of 307) were found to be mono-reactive for SARS-CoV-2 spike rather than cross-reactive with common cold coronaviruses. Relatively few convalescent patients were included in the study, and early timepoints after natural infection were not analyzed. An increase in the median number of SARS-CoV-2-reactive clonotypes from around 20 after infection to about 39 after vaccination was observed, but the change was not found to be significant.

The treatment or condition label, as the study defines it: roughly nine-day PBMC culture with coronavirus spike peptide pools or control peptides (ViraFEST assay). The ViraFEST assay, used in the study, expanded antigen-specific T cells with peptide pools and then identified the expanded clonotypes through TCR sequencing. Positive SARS-CoV-2 PCR tests in the convalescent patients dated from March to December 2020, before Alpha, Beta and Delta variants emerged in the United States. Fewer than 2.5 million PBMCs per well were cultured in IMDM with roughly 5.5% human AB serum and 8.5 to 10 IU/ml IL-2, plus 10 ug/ml peptide pools. On days 3 and 7, half of the culture medium was replaced with fresh IL-2-containing medium. CD4+ T cells were isolated after 10 days of culture through negative selection using the EasySep CD4+ T cell isolation kit. PBMCs were separated from whole blood using Ficoll-Paque Plus gradient centrifugation and then either used fresh or cryopreserved at -140C. In general, triplicate wells were set up for every culture condition.

The CDR3 totals 13 residues, both ends included. Of the read, only the CDR3 DNA is kept; its 39 bases are in frame from base 1. In the germline V gene, CDR1 corresponds to MNHEY and CDR2 to SVGAGI. V is shortened by 4 bases, J by 2 bases, and the region joining them spans 8 bases. To note about this clonotype: What this receptor recognizes is not known. This is likely a read error, given that the CDR3 carries no conserved phenylalanine or tryptophan at its end.

Libraries were built with PCR. DNA from cultured CD4+ T cells underwent TCR sequencing with the Oncomine TCR Beta short-read assay at the Johns Hopkins FTIC core. The QIAamp micro DNA kit was used to extract genomic DNA from the cultured CD4+ T cells. Oncomine TCR Beta libraries made from cultured CD4+ T cells were pooled using unique dual indexes and sequenced on an Illumina iSeq 100. The original pipeline was this. Non-productive sequences were filtered out, and CDR3s that did not start with C, did not end with F or W, or were shorter than 7 amino acids were discarded. Antigen-specific clonotypes were identified with the MANAFEST web application by comparing peptide-stimulated wells with reference and other culture wells. For a clone to be called positive, the clone needed an FDR below 0.05, an odds ratio above 5, and a productive frequency above 0.1% in at least two of three replicate wells. A clonotype counted as cross-reactive if it showed significant expansion both in the SARS-CoV-2 spike wells and in at least one common cold coronavirus spike condition. Similarity between CDR3 sequences was evaluated in R version 3.6.1 using Levenshtein distances (stringdist) and unrooted phylogenetic trees (ape). The public sequencing data were trimmed at Q25 with fastp and processed into clonotypes with MiXCR by TCRdb, which kept only in-frame beta chains. Merged by CDR3 protein, the rows form single entries marked with the most common genes and DNA. V and J calls and clone size were set by TCRdb, not the authors. This sample gives 10,000 to 13,000 distinct CDR3 sequences in total; roughly half of them show up just once. About 10% of the sample goes to the ten largest clones.

The chain links TRBV6-5 with TRBJ1-2; the D gene remains uncertain. Material: CD4+ T cells from blood, cultured in vitro. This sequence originates from a human donor who had recovered from COVID-19. The CDR3 loop reads CASSFSGNYGYTS. The DNA sequence reads TGTGCCAGCAGTTTTTCCGGGAACTATGGCTACACCTCC.